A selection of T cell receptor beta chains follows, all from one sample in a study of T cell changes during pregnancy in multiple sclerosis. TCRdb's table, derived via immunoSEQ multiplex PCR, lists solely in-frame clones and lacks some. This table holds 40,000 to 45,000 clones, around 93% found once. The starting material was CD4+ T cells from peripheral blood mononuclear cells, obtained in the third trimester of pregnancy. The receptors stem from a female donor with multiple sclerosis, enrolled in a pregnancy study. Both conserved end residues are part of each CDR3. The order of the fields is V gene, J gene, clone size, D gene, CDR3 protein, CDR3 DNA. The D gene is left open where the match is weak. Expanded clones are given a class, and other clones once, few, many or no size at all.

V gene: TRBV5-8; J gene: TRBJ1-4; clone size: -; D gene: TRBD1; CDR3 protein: CASSPGQGNGEKLFF; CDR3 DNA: TGTGCCAGCAGCCCGGGACAGGGGAACGGTGAAAAACTGTTTTTT
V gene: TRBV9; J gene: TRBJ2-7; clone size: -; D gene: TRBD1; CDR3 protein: CASSPVVTGWYEQYF; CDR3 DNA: TGTGCCAGCAGCCCCGTGGTGACAGGGTGGTACGAGCAGTACTTC
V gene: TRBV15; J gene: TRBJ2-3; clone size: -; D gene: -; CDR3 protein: CATSRFGNGKGTDTQYF; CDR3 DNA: -
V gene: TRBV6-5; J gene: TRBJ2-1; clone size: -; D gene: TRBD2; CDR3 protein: CASSQAGDAYNEQFF; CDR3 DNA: TGTGCCAGCAGCCAAGCGGGAGACGCCTACAATGAGCAGTTCTTC
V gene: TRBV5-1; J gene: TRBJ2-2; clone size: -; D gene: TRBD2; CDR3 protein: CASSVGLAGATGELFF; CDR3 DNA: TGCGCCAGCAGCGTCGGACTAGCGGGAGCCACCGGGGAGCTGTTTTTT
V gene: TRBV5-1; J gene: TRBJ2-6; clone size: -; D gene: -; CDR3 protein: CASSLDMIRSGANVLTF; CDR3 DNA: TGCGCCAGCAGCTTGGACATGATTCGCTCTGGGGCCAACGTCCTGACTTTC
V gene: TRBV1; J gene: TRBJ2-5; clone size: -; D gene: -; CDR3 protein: CTSSQSSGRAELLQETQYF; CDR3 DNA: TGCACCAGCAGCCAAAGTAGCGGGAGGGCCGAGTTATTACAAGAGACCCAGTACTTC
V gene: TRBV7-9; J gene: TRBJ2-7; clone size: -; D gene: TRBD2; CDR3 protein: CASSQAGGPPYEQYF; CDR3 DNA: TGTGCCAGCAGCCAAGCGGGAGGGCCCCCCTACGAGCAGTACTTC
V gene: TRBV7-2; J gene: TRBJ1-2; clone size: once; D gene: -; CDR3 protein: CASSLQYGYTF; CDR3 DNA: TGTGCCAGCAGCTTACAGTACGGCTACACCTTC
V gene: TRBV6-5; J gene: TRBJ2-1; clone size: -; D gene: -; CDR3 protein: CASSYSKAGRRNEQFF; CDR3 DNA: TGTGCCAGCAGTTACTCGAAGGCGGGAAGGCGGAATGAGCAGTTCTTC
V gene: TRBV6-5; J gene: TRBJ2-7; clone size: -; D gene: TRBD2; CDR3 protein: CASSYGTAGVYEQYF; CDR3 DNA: TGTGCCAGCAGTTACGGTACGGCGGGGGTCTACGAGCAGTACTTC
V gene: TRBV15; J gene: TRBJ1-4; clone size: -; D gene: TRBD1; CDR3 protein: CATSSRDRGLTNEKLFF; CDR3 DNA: TGTGCCACCAGCAGCCGGGACAGGGGGCTAACTAATGAAAAACTGTTTTTT
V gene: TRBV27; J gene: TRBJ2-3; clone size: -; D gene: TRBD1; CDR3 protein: CASSPPGQGWADTQYF; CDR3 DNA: TGTGCCAGCAGTCCCCCGGGACAGGGGTGGGCAGATACGCAGTATTTT
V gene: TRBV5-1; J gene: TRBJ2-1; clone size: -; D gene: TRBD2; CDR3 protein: CASSSQLLAGVYNEQFF; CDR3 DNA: TGCGCCAGCAGCTCCCAACTTCTAGCGGGGGTTTACAATGAGCAGTTCTTC
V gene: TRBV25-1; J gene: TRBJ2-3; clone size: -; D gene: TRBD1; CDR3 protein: CASSGLTGTSTDTQYF; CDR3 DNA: TGTGCCAGCAGTGGCTTGACAGGGACAAGCACAGATACGCAGTATTTT
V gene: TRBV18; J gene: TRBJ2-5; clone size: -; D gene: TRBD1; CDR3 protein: CASSIATGGQETQYF; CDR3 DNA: TGTGCCAGCTCAATAGCGACAGGGGGACAAGAGACCCAGTACTTC
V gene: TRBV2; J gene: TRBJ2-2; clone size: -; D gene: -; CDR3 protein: CASSGGHPNTGELFF; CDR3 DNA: TGTGCCAGCAGTGGCGGACACCCGAACACCGGGGAGCTGTTTTTT
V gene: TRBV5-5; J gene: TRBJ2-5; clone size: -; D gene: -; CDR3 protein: CASSLAPSRGQETQYF; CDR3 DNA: TGTGCCAGCAGCTTGGCGCCTAGCAGGGGCCAAGAGACCCAGTACTTC
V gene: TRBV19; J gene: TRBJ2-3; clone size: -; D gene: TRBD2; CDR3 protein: CASSTSIGTISTDTQYF; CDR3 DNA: TGTGCCAGTAGTACCTCGATCGGGACTATTAGCACAGATACGCAGTATTTT
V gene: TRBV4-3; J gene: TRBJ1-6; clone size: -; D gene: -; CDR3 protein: CASSQEVSGDSPLHF; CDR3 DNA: TGCGCCAGCAGCCAAGAAGTCTCAGGGGATTCACCCCTCCACTTT
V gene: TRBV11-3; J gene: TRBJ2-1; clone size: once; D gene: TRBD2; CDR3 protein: CASSRPGLAGDRVGEQFF; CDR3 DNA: TGTGCCAGCAGCCGCCCCGGACTAGCGGGAGATCGGGTGGGTGAGCAGTTCTTC
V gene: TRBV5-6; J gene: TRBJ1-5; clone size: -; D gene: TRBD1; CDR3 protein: CASSSWTGGKGSNQPQHF; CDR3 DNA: TGTGCCAGCAGCTCGTGGACAGGGGGAAAGGGGAGCAATCAGCCCCAGCATTTT
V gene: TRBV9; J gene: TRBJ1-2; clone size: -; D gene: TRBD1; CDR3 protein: CASSVEGAYMDGYTF; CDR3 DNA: TGTGCCAGCAGCGTAGAGGGGGCCTATATGGATGGCTACACCTTC
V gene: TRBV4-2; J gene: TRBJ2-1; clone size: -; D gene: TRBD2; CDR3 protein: CASSPRLAGGNNEQFF; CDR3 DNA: TGTGCCAGCAGCCCCCGACTAGCGGGAGGAAACAATGAGCAGTTCTTC
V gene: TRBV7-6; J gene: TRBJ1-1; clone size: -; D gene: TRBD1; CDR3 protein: CASSLGTGGTNTEAFF; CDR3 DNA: TGTGCCAGCAGCCTCGGGACAGGGGGGACAAACACTGAAGCTTTCTTT
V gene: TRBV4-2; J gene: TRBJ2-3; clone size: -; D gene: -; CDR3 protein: CASSQEGGGTDTQYF; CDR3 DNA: TGTGCCAGCAGCCAAGAGGGTGGGGGGACAGATACGCAGTATTTT
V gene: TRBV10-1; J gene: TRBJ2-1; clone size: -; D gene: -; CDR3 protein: CASRRGGDEQFF; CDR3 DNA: TGCGCCAGCAGGAGGGGGGGGGATGAGCAGTTCTTC
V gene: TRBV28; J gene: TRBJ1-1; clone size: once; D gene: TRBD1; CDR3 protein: CASSSTGVTEAFF; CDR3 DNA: TGTGCCAGCAGTTCGACAGGGGTTACTGAAGCTTTCTTT
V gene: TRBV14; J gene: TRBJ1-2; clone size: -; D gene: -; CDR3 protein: CASRPSGYYGYTF; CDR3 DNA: TGTGCCAGCAGGCCTTCCGGGTACTATGGCTACACCTTC
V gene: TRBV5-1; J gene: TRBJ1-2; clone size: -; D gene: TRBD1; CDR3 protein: CASSFGQGGGYTF; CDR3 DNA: TGCGCCAGCAGCTTCGGACAGGGGGGAGGCTACACCTTC
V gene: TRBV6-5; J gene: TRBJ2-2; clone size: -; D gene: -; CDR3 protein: CASSYPYGSRTGELFF; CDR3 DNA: TGTGCCAGCAGTTACCCGTACGGGAGTCGCACCGGGGAGCTGTTTTTT
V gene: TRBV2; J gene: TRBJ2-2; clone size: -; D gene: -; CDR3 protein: CASRGILNTGELFF; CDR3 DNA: TGTGCCAGCAGGGGCATCTTGAACACCGGGGAGCTGTTTTTT
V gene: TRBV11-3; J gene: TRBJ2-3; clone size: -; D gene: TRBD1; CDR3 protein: CASSLGTGGRTDTQYF; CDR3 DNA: TGTGCCAGCAGCTTAGGGACAGGGGGCCGAACAGATACGCAGTATTTT
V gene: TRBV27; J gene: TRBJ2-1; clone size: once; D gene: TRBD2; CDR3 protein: CASSPLAGVANEQFF; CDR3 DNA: TGTGCCAGCAGTCCCCTAGCGGGAGTGGCCAATGAGCAGTTCTTC
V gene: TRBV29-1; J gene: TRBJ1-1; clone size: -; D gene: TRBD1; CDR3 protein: CSVAGQGMNTEAFF; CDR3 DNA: TGCAGCGTAGCCGGACAGGGGATGAACACTGAAGCTTTCTTT
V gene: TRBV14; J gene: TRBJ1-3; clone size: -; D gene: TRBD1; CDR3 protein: CASSQGTGFGNTIYF; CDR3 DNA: TGTGCCAGCAGCCAAGGGACAGGGTTCGGAAACACCATATATTTT
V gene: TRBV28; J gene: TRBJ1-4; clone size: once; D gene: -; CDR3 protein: CASSRTGLGEKLFF; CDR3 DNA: TGTGCCAGCAGTCGTACAGGGTTAGGGGAAAAACTGTTTTTT
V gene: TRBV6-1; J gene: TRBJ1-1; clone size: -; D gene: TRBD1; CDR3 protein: CASTLDRGMNTEAFF; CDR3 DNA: TGTGCCAGCACCCTTGACAGGGGAATGAACACTGAAGCTTTCTTT
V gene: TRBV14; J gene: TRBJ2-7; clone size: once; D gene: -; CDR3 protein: CASSQLSGEQYF; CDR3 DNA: TGTGCCAGCAGCCAACTCTCAGGCGAGCAGTACTTC
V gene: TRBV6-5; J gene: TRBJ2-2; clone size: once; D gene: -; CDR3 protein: CASYPLGGTGELFF; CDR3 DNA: TGTGCCAGCTATCCCCTAGGGGGTACCGGGGAGCTGTTTTTT
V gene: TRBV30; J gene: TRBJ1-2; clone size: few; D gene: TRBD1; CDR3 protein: CAWSVGTAPGSGYTF; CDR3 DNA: TGTGCCTGGAGTGTCGGGACAGCACCGGGGAGTGGCTACACCTTC
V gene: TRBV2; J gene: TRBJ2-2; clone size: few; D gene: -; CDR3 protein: CASSEAFIRELFF; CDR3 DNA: TGTGCCAGCAGTGAAGCGTTTATTAGGGAGCTGTTTTTT
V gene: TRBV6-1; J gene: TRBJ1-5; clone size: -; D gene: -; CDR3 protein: CASSDSENQPQHF; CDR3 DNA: TGTGCCAGCAGTGATTCGGAGAATCAGCCCCAGCATTTT
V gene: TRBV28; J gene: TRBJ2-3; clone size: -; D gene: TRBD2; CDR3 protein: CASSLRTSGSTDTQYF; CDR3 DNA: TGTGCCAGCAGTCTGAGGACTAGCGGGAGCACAGATACGCAGTATTTT
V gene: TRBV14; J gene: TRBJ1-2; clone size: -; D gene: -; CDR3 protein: CASSQDRGGGGGYTF; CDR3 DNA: TGTGCCAGCAGCCAAGATCGGGGCGGGGGTGGTGGCTACACCTTC
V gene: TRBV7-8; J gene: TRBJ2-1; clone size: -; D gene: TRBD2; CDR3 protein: CASSFLGLADYNEQFF; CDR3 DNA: TGTGCCAGCAGCTTTTTGGGACTAGCGGACTACAATGAGCAGTTCTTC
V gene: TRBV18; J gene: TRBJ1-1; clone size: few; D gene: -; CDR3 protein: CASSPITRNTEAFF; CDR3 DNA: TGTGCCAGCTCACCAATCACACGCAACACTGAAGCTTTCTTT
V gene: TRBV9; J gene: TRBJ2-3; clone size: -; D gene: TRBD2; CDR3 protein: CASSVVGLATDTQYF; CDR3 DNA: TGTGCCAGCAGCGTAGTAGGACTAGCCACAGATACGCAGTATTTT
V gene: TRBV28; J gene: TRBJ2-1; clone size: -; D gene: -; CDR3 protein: CASSFAGSRNEQFF; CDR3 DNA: TGTGCCAGCAGTTTCGCGGGTTCCAGGAATGAGCAGTTCTTC
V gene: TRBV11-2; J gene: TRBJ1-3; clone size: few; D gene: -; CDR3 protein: CASSLDPQALSGNTIYF; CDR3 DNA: TGTGCCAGCAGCTTAGATCCCCAGGCCCTCTCTGGAAACACCATATATTTT
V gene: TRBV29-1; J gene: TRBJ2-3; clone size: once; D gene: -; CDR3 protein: CSVALEQGIADTQYF; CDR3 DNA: TGCAGCGTTGCATTGGAACAGGGAATCGCAGATACGCAGTATTTT
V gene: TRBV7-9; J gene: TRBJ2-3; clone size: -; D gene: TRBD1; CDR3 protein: CASSPGRGLTDTQYF; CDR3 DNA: TGTGCCAGCAGCCCCGGCAGGGGGTTGACAGATACGCAGTATTTT
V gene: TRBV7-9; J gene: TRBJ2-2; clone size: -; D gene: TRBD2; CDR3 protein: CASSGEAGAQNTGELFF; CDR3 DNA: TGTGCCAGCAGCGGGGAGGCGGGAGCACAGAACACCGGGGAGCTGTTTTTT